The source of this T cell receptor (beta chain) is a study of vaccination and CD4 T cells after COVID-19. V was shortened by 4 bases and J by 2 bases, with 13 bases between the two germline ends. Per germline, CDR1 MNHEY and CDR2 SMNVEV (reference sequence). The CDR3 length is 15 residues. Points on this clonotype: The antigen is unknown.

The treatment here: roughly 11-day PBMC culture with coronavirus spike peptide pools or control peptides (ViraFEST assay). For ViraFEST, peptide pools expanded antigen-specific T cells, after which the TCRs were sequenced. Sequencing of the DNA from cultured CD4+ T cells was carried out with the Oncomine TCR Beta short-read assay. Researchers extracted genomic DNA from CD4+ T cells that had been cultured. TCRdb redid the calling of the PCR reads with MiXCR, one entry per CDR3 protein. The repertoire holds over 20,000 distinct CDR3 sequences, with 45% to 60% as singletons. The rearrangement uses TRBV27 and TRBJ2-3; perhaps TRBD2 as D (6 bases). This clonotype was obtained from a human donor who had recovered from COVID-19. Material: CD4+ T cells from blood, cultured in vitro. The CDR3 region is CASSSGDINTDTQYF. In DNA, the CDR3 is TGTGCCAGCAGTTCGGGAGACATAAACACAGATACGCAGTATTTT.